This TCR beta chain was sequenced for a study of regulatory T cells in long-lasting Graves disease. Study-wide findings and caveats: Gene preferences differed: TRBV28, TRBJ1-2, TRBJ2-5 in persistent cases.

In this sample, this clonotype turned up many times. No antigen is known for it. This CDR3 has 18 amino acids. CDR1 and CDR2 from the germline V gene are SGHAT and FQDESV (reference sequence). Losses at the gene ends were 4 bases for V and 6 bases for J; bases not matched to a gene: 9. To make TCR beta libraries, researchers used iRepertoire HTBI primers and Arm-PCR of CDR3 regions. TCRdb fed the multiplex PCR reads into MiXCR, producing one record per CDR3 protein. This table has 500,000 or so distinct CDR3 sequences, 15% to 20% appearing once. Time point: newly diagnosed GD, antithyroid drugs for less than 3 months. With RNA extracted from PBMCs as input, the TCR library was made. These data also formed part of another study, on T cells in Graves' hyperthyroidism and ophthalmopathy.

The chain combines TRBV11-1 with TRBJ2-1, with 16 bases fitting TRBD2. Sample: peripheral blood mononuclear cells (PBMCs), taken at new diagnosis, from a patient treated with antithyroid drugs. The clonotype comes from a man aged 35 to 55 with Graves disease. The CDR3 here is CASSSGLAGGPFSNEQFF. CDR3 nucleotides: TGTGCCAGCAGCTCGGGACTAGCGGGAGGGCCGTTTTCCAATGAGCAGTTCTTC.